This T cell receptor (beta chain) emerged from a study of blood T cell repertoires in COVID-19. Study-wide background: Samples taken during acute and convalescent COVID-19 were collected in the United States, Italy and Spain. Sources were T cells, B-cell-depleted T cells, or PBMCs; the material itself was cDNA or gDNA.

Germline V gene sequence: CDR1 KGHSH, CDR2 LQKENI. The CDR3 is 16 amino acids. The ends were cut back, 5 bases at V and 6 bases at J, with 23 bases in the middle. Per the original methods: The authors estimated nucleated cell counts from reference gene primer amplification. Profiling relied on immunoSEQ multiplex PCR, and the TCRdb table lists in-frame clones only, not all of them. The V and J calls and the clone size are those of that table, but D and trimming were determined from the DNA. Counted here are roughly 100,000 clones, roughly 85% occurring once; the ten biggest clones make up about 3.9%.

The origin of this receptor is a man aged 45-65 years with acute or convalescent COVID-19. The source material was peripheral blood. The J gene is TRBJ2-7, the V gene TRBV18; maybe TRBD2 (5 bases). In nucleotides, the CDR3 is TGTGCCAGCTCATCTGATCTACCGGGATCCAACGTCGAGCAGTACTTC. Translation gives CASSSDLPGSNVEQYF. Full variable domain (remainder filled in from reference TRBV18 and TRBJ2-7): NAGVMQNPRHLVRRRGQEARLRCSPMKGHSHVYWYRQLPEEGLKFMVYLQKENIIDESGMPKERFSAEFPKEGPSILRIQQVVRGDSAAYFCASSSDLPGSNVEQYFGPGTRLTVT.